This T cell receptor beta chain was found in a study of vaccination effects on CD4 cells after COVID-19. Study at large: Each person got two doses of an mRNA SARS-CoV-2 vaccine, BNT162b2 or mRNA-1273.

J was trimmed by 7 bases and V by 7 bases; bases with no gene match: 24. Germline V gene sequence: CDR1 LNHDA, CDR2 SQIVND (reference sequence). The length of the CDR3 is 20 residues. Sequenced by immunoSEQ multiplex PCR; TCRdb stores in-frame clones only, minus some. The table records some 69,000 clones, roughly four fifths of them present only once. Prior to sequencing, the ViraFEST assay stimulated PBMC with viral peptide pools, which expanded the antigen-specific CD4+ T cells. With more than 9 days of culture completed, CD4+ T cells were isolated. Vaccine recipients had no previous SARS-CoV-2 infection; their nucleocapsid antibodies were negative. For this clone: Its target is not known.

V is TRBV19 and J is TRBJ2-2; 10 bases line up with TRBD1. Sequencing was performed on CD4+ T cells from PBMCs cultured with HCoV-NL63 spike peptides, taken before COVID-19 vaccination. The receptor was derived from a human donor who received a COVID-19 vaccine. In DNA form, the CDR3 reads TGTGCCAGTACCAGAACGGTGCCATCAGCCGGGACAGGGGCAATCGGGGAGCTGTTTTTT. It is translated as CASTRTVPSAGTGAIGELFF.